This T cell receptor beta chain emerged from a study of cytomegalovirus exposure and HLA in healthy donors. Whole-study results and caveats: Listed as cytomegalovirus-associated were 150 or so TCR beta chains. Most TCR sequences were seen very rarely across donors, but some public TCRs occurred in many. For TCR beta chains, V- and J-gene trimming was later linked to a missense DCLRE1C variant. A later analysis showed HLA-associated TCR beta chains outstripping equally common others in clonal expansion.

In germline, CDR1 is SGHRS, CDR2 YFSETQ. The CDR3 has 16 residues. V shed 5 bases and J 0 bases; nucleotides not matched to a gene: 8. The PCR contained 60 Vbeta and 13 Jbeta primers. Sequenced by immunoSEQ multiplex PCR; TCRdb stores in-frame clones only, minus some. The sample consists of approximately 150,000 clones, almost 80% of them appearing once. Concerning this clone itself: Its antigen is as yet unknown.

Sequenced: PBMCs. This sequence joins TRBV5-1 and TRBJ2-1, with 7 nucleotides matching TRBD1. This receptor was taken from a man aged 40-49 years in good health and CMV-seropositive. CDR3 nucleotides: TGCGCCAGCAGACCGACACAGGGGACCTCCTACAATGAGCAGTTCTTC. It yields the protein CASRPTQGTSYNEQFF.